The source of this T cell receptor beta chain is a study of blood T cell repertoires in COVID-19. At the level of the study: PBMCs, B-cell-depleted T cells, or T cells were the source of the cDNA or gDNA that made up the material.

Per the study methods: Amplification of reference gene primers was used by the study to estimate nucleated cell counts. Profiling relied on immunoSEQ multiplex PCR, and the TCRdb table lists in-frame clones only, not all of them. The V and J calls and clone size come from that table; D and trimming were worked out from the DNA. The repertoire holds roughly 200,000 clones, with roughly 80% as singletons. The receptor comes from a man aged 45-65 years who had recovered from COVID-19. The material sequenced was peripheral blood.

Here the CDR3 reads CASSVSGSTDTQYF. CDR3 sequence (DNA): TGTGCCAGCAGTGTATCAGGGAGCACAGATACGCAGTATTTT. The chain combines TRBV6-4 with TRBJ2-3; D is perhaps TRBD1 (5 bases). Trimming left V 4 bases short and J 0 bases short, with 8 bases between. Germline V gene sequence: CDR1 MRHNA, CDR2 SNTAGT. CDR3 length equals 14 residues.